Below are 8 T cell receptor beta chains sequenced from a single sample in a study of blood T cell repertoires in COVID-19. Assay used: immunoSEQ multiplex PCR; TCRdb lists only in-frame clones, some missing. The table includes about 67,000 clones, about 89% detected once. The sample was peripheral blood. These receptors all stem from a man over 45 with active COVID-19.

The rearrangement uses TRBV28 and TRBJ1-2; unclear D gene. V was clipped by 9 bases and J by 5 bases, with 7 bases between them. CDR1 is MDHEN and CDR2 is SYDVKM in the germline V gene. This CDR3 has 10 residues. The CDR3 region has the DNA TGTGCCAGTTTTAGATATGGCTACACCTTC. It translates to CASFRYGYTF.

This clone has just a few counts. The chain is built from TRBV4-1 and TRBJ1-1; 10 bases fit TRBD1. The CDR3 spans 15 residues. Germline loops: CDR1 MGHRA, CDR2 YSYEKL. V shed 3 bases, J shed 4 bases, and the junction held 5 bases outside the gene matches. The CDR3 DNA is TGCGCCAGCAGCCATTCCGGGACAGGGGCCACTGAAGCTTTCTTT. It is translated as CASSHSGTGATEAFF.

The chain employs TRBV7-5 and TRBJ2-2; the D call of TRBD2 is as the table states it, not checked on the DNA. TRBV7-5 is an annotated pseudogene. The CDR3 is 17 residues long. The CDR3 DNA reads TGTGCCAGAAGCTTAGTCCTAGCGGGAGATGGCGGCGGGGAGCTGTTTTTT. Translated: CARSLVLAGDGGGELFF.

This chain joins TRBV15 and TRBJ2-3; no firm D call. V dropped 0 bases and J dropped 1 base, with 17 bases sitting between them. Germline CDR1 is LNHNV and CDR2 is YYDKDF (reference sequence). The CDR3 extends over 18 amino acids. CDR3 in amino acids: CATSRDFGSSLRTDTQYF. CDR3 coding DNA: TGTGCCACCAGCAGAGATTTCGGTAGTTCACTCCGCACAGATACGCAGTATTTT.

This clone showed up just a few times. In the same sample, other DNA sequences code for this CDR3. This chain joins TRBV7-9 and TRBJ2-3, with D perhaps matching TRBD1 (5 bases). Germline-derived CDR1 and CDR2 are SEHNR and FQNEAQ (reference sequence). The CDR3 loop spans 14 amino acids. V shed 1 base and J shed 0 bases, with 5 bases lying between them. CDR3 nucleotides: TGTGCCAGCAGCTTAGAGGGGAGCACAGATACGCAGTATTTT. Translating it yields CASSLEGSTDTQYF.

This chain uses TRBV16 with TRBJ1-1, with 9 bases matching TRBD1. The germline gives CDR1 KGHSY, CDR2 FQNENV. Unmatched junction bases numbered 2, after V lost 2 bases and J lost 7 bases. This CDR3 comprises 13 residues. CDR3 amino acids: CASSQGTGNEAFF. DNA of the CDR3: TGTGCCAGCAGCCAAGGGACAGGGAATGAAGCTTTCTTT. Full variable domain (rest looked up from reference TRBV16 and TRBJ1-1): GEEVAQTPKHLVRGEGQKAKLYCAPIKGHSYVFWYQQVLKNEFKFLISFQNENVFDETGMPKERFSAKCLPNSPCSLEIQATKLEDSAVYFCASSQGTGNEAFFGQGTRLTVV.

This chain uses TRBV7-2 with TRBJ2-4; 15 bases fit TRBD2. Germline CDR1 and CDR2: SGHTA and FQGNSA. The V gene end was trimmed by 4 bases and the J gene end by 0 bases; junction bases not matched to a gene: 4. The CDR3 totals 18 residues. As DNA, the CDR3 is TGTGCCAGCAGCTCGAGGACTAGCGGGAGGGGAGCCAAAAACATTCAGTACTTC. Protein product: CASSSRTSGRGAKNIQYF.

This clone was recorded only once. The rearrangement uses TRBV7-2 and TRBJ2-7; D may be TRBD1 (5 bases). Germline lookup yields CDR1 SGHTA and CDR2 FQGNSA. The CDR3 totals 14 residues. V was pared by 1 base and J by 2 bases, with 9 bases between. The CDR3 here is CASSLGSGTYEQYF. Written as DNA, the CDR3 is TGTGCCAGCAGCTTAGGGTCAGGGACCTACGAGCAGTACTTC.